This entry lists 18 T cell receptor beta chains sequenced from one sample in a study of blood T cell repertoires in COVID-19. Generated by immunoSEQ multiplex PCR, the TCRdb table keeps only in-frame clones and is missing some. The table includes roughly 280,000 clones, around 84% detected once. Material: peripheral blood. These receptors came from a man aged 60 to 69 with acute or convalescent COVID-19.

This chain connects TRBV21-1 to TRBJ1-2. TRBV21-1 is a recognized pseudogene. This CDR3 spans 18 amino acids. CDR3 nucleotides: TGTGCCAGCAGCAAAACTGCGGCCCGGCACGGAGGGATAGGAGTCTACACCTTC. This translates into CASSKTAARHGGIGVYTF.

CDR3 residues: CASSKGQDSNQPQHF. As DNA, the CDR3 is TGTGCCAGCAGTAAGGGACAGGATAGCAATCAGCCCCAGCATTTT. The chain combines TRBV2 with TRBJ1-5, with 8 bases aligning to TRBD1. Germline lookup yields CDR1 SNHLY and CDR2 FYNNEI. Losses at the gene ends were 5 bases for V and 0 bases for J; bases not matched to a gene: 3. The CDR3 covers 15 residues.

V is TRBV10-3 and J is TRBJ1-2; 11 nucleotides align to TRBD1. Germline-derived CDR1 and CDR2 are ENHRY and SYGVKD. The V segment lost 2 bases and the J segment 7 bases; nucleotides outside the gene matches: 6. The CDR3 has 15 amino acids. CDR3 in amino acids: CAISEGQGARGGYTF. CDR3 in DNA: TGTGCCATCAGTGAGGGACAGGGGGCTCGCGGTGGCTACACCTTC.

This chain uses TRBV11-2 with TRBJ2-5, with 12 nucleotides matching TRBD1. This CDR3 is built from 13 residues. The V gene end was trimmed by 5 bases and the J gene end by 11 bases; junction bases not matched to a gene: 6. Germline CDR1 and CDR2: SGHAT and FQNNGV. As DNA, the CDR3 is TGTGCCAGCAGCCGGCCGGGACAGGGGGCACAGTACTTC. It specifies CASSRPGQGAQYF.

The rearrangement uses TRBV14 and TRBJ1-1, with 9 bases lining up with TRBD1. This CDR3 spans 15 amino acids. With V trimmed by 7 bases and J by 1 base, 7 bases remained unmatched. Germline assignment: CDR1 SGHDN and CDR2 FVKESK. CDR3 coding DNA: TGTGCCAGCAAAGGACAGGGGTTGGGGAACACTGAAGCTTTCTTT. Amino acid sequence: CASKGQGLGNTEAFF.

The J gene is TRBJ2-7, the V gene TRBV7-9, with 9 bases fitting TRBD2. The germline V gene encodes CDR1 SEHNR and CDR2 FQNEAQ (reference sequence). There are 16 residues in the CDR3. The junction had 12 bases not matched to a gene; V was cut back by 5 bases and J by 4 bases. The CDR3 sequence is CASSPERGVEPYEQYF. The CDR3 nucleotides are TGTGCCAGCAGCCCCGAGCGGGGGGTCGAGCCATACGAGCAGTACTTC.

This CDR3 reads CAWSVFEAPQHF. In DNA form, the CDR3 reads TGTGCCTGGAGTGTATTTGAGGCGCCCCAGCATTTT. The V call is TRBV30, the J call TRBJ1-5; D not certain. The length of the CDR3 is 12 residues. Trimming took 0 bases from V and 9 from J, leaving 9 bases between them. Germline V lookup: CDR1 GTSNPN, CDR2 SVGIG (reference sequence).

The chain joins TRBV27 to TRBJ1-1; a possible D gene is TRBD1 (5 bases). CDR1 and CDR2 from the germline V gene are MNHEY and SMNVEV (reference sequence). The germline V and J ends were trimmed by 6 bases and 3 bases, with 14 bases remaining between them. The CDR3 spans 14 residues. CDR3 loop: CASRPQGVDTEAFF. CDR3 sequence (DNA): TGTGCCAGCAGACCCCAGGGCGTGGACACTGAAGCTTTCTTT.

The sample holds one count of this clone. The rearrangement links TRBV3-1 (or the pseudogene TRBV3-2) to TRBJ2-7, with TRBD2 matching over 8 bases. After removal of 1 base from V and 3 bases from J, the junction contained 5 bases not matched to a gene. The germline CDR1 and CDR2 sequences are LGHDT and YNNKEL (reference sequence). The CDR3 is 15 amino acids. Here the CDR3 reads CASSQGGGSYYEQYF. DNA of the CDR3: TGTGCCAGCAGCCAAGGCGGGGGGAGCTACTACGAGCAGTACTTC.

The V call is TRBV5-6, the J call TRBJ1-2, with a possible D match to TRBD1 (5 bases). V shed 1 base and J shed 7 bases, with 20 bases lying between them. Germline loops: CDR1 SGHDT, CDR2 YYEEEE. The CDR3 is made up of 16 amino acids. The CDR3 here is CASSLLQGGGYGGYTF. As DNA, the CDR3 is TGTGCCAGCAGCTTGTTGCAGGGAGGAGGATATGGTGGCTACACCTTC.

This clone was seen a single time. V and J are TRBV15 and TRBJ2-2; 10 bases align to TRBD2. Germline loops: CDR1 LNHNV, CDR2 YYDKDF (reference sequence). The V and J ends lost 4 bases and 1 base, in that order; junction bases with no gene match: 3. The CDR3 has 16 residues. The CDR3 DNA reads as TGTGCCACCAGCAAGAGACTAGCGGGGAACACCGGGGAGCTGTTTTTT. This gives the protein CATSKRLAGNTGELFF.

The chain has TRBV11-3 and TRBJ1-1; D is unresolved. The CDR3 runs to 11 residues. Trimming removed 5 bases from V and 5 bases from J, with 6 bases in between. Germline values: CDR1 SGHNT, CDR2 YENEEA. The CDR3 sequence is CASSAGTEAFF. The CDR3 DNA is TGTGCCAGCAGCGCCGGGACTGAAGCTTTCTTT.

J is TRBJ2-1 and V is TRBV6-4; 10 bases line up with TRBD2. V gave up 6 bases and J gave up 5 bases; unmatched junction bases: 7. This CDR3 comprises 15 residues. Germline CDR1 reads MRHNA; CDR2 reads SNTAGT. For the CDR3, the DNA is TGTGCCAGCAGCAGCGGGGGGGCCTTTCACAATGAGCAGTTCTTC. Translated: CASSSGGAFHNEQFF.

In this sample, this clone turned up once. This CDR3 is CASSLVQGDAFF. The CDR3, as DNA: TGCGCCAGCAGCTTGGTCCAGGGGGACGCTTTCTTT. The chain employs TRBV5-1 and TRBJ1-1; the match to TRBD1 covers 7 bases. The ends lost 0 bases at V and 11 bases at J; junction bases unmatched: 4. The CDR3 totals 12 residues. CDR1 is SGHRS, CDR2 YFSETQ, per germline.

V is TRBV28 and J is TRBJ2-5; D not resolved. The CDR3 has 15 amino acids. Trimming cost V 2 bases and J 0 bases, with 10 bases left between them. Per the germline V gene, CDR1 is MDHEN and CDR2 is SYDVKM. The CDR3 sequence: CASSLVADYQETQYF. In nucleotides, the CDR3 is TGTGCCAGCAGTTTAGTGGCAGACTACCAAGAGACCCAGTACTTC.

This clone was seen a few times. The chain links TRBV3-1 (or the pseudogene TRBV3-2) to TRBJ2-1, with a weak D call TRBD2 (5 bases). V lost 1 base, J lost 7 bases, and 20 bases lay in between. From germline, CDR1 is LGHDT and CDR2 YNNKEL (reference sequence). The CDR3 has 17 amino acids. The CDR3 coding sequence is TGTGCCAGCAGCCAAGTTGGTGGCGCTAACACGGGGAATGAGCAGTTCTTC. Translation gives CASSQVGGANTGNEQFF.

V is TRBV6-4 and J is TRBJ2-3; possible D gene TRBD1, 5 bases. CDR3 length equals 15 residues. With 2 bases removed from V and 5 bases from J, the gap between germline ends came to 14 bases. Germline V gene sequence: CDR1 MRHNA, CDR2 SNTAGT. The CDR3 DNA sequence: TGTGCCAGCAGTGACAAGGCAGGGTATTTAGATACGCAGTATTTT. Its protein is CASSDKAGYLDTQYF.

J is TRBJ2-1 and V is TRBV5-8; 12 nucleotides align to TRBD1. The CDR3 extends over 15 amino acids. V dropped 3 bases and J dropped 8; count of bases not matched to a gene: 6. The germline gives CDR1 SGHTS, CDR2 YDEGEE. This CDR3 reads CASSSGTGGSDEQFF. In DNA, the CDR3 is TGTGCCAGCAGCTCCGGGACAGGGGGCTCGGATGAGCAGTTCTTC.